This is a list of T cell receptor beta chains from one sample in a study of PD-1 blockade in classical Hodgkin lymphoma. Assay used: immunoSEQ multiplex PCR; TCRdb lists only in-frame clones, some missing. This table holds some 100,000 clones, about 93% found once. Sequencing was performed on peripheral blood mononuclear cells (PBMCs), taken before the fourth cycle of nivolumab. These receptors all stem from a human donor with classical Hodgkin lymphoma. Both conserved end residues are part of each CDR3. D genes are given only for firm matches. The size field is filled for only some rows; it gives once, few, many or a size class.

D gene	V gene	J gene	clone size	CDR3 DNA	CDR3 protein
.	TRBV11-3	TRBJ2-1	.	TGTGCCAGCAGCCCCGGGACAGTGCTAGCGGGTAGCGAGCAGTTCTTC	CASSPGTVLAGSEQFF
.	TRBV5-6	TRBJ2-1	.	TGTGCCAGCAGCTCCAAAGGTCGGGGAAATGAGCAGTTCTTC	CASSSKGRGNEQFF
TRBD1	TRBV6-5	TRBJ1-1	.	TGTGCCAGCAGAACATTCCAGGGGGCCACTGAAGCTTTCTTT	CASRTFQGATEAFF
.	TRBV12-5	TRBJ2-3	once	TGTGCTAGTGGTGCCTGGGGTGGCACAGATACGCAGTATTTT	CASGAWGGTDTQYF
TRBD1	TRBV2	TRBJ2-4	.	TGTGCCAGCACCGAGCCTGGACAGGGCGCCAAAAACATTCAGTACTTC	CASTEPGQGAKNIQYF
TRBD2	TRBV6-5	TRBJ2-5	.	TGTGCCAGCAGTTACTCGATAGCGGGGAGAGAGACCCAGTACTTC	CASSYSIAGRETQYF
TRBD1	TRBV10-3	TRBJ1-3	.	TGTGCCATCAGTGACCCACCCCTCGGGACAGGTGGAAACACCATATATTTT	CAISDPPLGTGGNTIYF
.	TRBV20-1	TRBJ2-5	.	TGCAGTCACCAATATAAAGAGACCCAGTACTTC	CSHQYKETQYF
TRBD2	TRBV7-9	TRBJ2-1	.	TGTGCCAGCCTCTTGGCCCAAGCGGGGAAGCAGTTCTTC	CASLLAQAGKQFF
TRBD2	TRBV29-1	TRBJ2-1	.	TGCAGCGTTGTGGGGACTAGCGGGAGAACCTCCTACAATGAGCAGTTCTTC	CSVVGTSGRTSYNEQFF
.	TRBV7-2	TRBJ1-1	.	TGTGCCAGCAGCTTACTTCCGAATGAAGCTTTCTTT	CASSLLPNEAFF
.	TRBV18	TRBJ2-1	few	TGTGCCAGCTCACCGGGCTTAAGAAGGGAGAGGGAGAGCTCCTACAATGAGCAGTTCTTC	CASSPGLRRERESSYNEQFF
.	TRBV29-1	TRBJ1-5	.	TGCAGCGTTCAGGCCGGGAATAGCAATCAGCCCCAGCATTTT	CSVQAGNSNQPQHF
TRBD1	TRBV10-1	TRBJ2-7	.	TGCGCCAGCAGTGAATCCACCGGGACAGGCTCCTACGAGCAGTACTTC	CASSESTGTGSYEQYF
.	TRBV27	TRBJ1-2	.	TGTGCCAGCAGTTTGGTCGGGTCCTATCGCTACACCTTC	CASSLVGSYRYTF
.	TRBV5-1	TRBJ1-1	.	TGCGCCAGCGGCCGGGGCGACAATGAAGCTTTCTTT	CASGRGDNEAFF
TRBD1	TRBV14	TRBJ2-3	once	TGTGCCAGCAGCCAAGTTTACCGGGACAGAAAGTTCACAGATACGCAGTATTTT	CASSQVYRDRKFTDTQYF
TRBD2	TRBV15	TRBJ2-5	.	TGTGCCACCCAGGGACTAGCGGGAGTCTCTGAGACCCAGTACTTC	CATQGLAGVSETQYF
.	TRBV7-8	TRBJ2-7	.	TGTGCCAGCAGCCAAGCCCAGGGAATGTTTGGTAACGAGCAGTACTTC	CASSQAQGMFGNEQYF
.	TRBV18	TRBJ2-1	.	TGTGCCAGCTCACCAGCGGGGCCAGAGTTCAATGAGCAGTTCTTC	CASSPAGPEFNEQFF
.	TRBV12-5	TRBJ2-1	.	TGTGCTAGTGGTTTGGCCTGGGGGGGCGAGCAGTTCTTC	CASGLAWGGEQFF
TRBD1	TRBV7-9	TRBJ1-2	once	TGTGCCAGCAGCTATGGGACAGACGACACCTTC	CASSYGTDDTF
.	TRBV7-7	TRBJ2-3	.	TGTGCCAGCAGCCGGCTAACTAGCACAGATACGCAGTATTTT	CASSRLTSTDTQYF
.	TRBV28	TRBJ2-1	.	TGTGCCAGCAGTTTAAGGACGGAATACAATGAGCAGTTCTTC	CASSLRTEYNEQFF
TRBD2	TRBV29-1	TRBJ2-3	.	TGCAGCGTTGAAGAACGGACTAGCCCAGATACGCAGTATTTT	CSVEERTSPDTQYF
TRBD1	TRBV19	TRBJ2-7	.	TGTGCCAGTAGTATGGCCGGGACAGATTACGAGCAGTACTTC	CASSMAGTDYEQYF
.	TRBV5-1	TRBJ1-1	.	TGCGCCAGCAGCTTGGGTGTCGACCGATACACTGAAGCTTTCTTT	CASSLGVDRYTEAFF
.	TRBV11-2	TRBJ1-1	.	TGTGCCAGCAGCTTCCAGGGCATGAACACTGAAGCTTTCTTT	CASSFQGMNTEAFF
.	TRBV5-1	TRBJ1-3	.	TGCGCCAGCAGCTTGGTGCAGGGTCCTGGAAACACCATATATTTT	CASSLVQGPGNTIYF
.	TRBV9	TRBJ2-1	.	TGTGCCAGCAGCGTAGATGGTAGCAACAATGAGCAGTTCTTC	CASSVDGSNNEQFF
.	TRBV2	TRBJ2-5	.	TGTGCCAGCCCCTCAGGAACCCAGTACTTC	CASPSGTQYF
.	TRBV5-4	TRBJ2-5	.	TGTGCCAGCAGCCCGAATCGGGGAGGAGGGGCCAGCGAGACCCAGTACTTC	CASSPNRGGGASETQYF
.	TRBV2	TRBJ1-2	.	TGTGCCAGCGACCTGACAGGTGGTGGCTACACCTTC	CASDLTGGGYTF
.	TRBV9	TRBJ1-5	.	TGTGCCAGCAGCGTGACAGCTTATAGCAATCAGCCCCAGCATTTT	CASSVTAYSNQPQHF
TRBD1	TRBV29-1	TRBJ2-7	.	TGCAGCGTTCGGGACAGCGTCTTTGAGCAGTACTTC	CSVRDSVFEQYF
.	TRBV10-1	TRBJ2-7	.	TGCGCCAGCAGTGAGACAGCAACCCCGTCCTACGAGCAGTACTTC	CASSETATPSYEQYF
TRBD2	TRBV9	TRBJ2-1	.	TGTGCCAGCAGCGTATCGGCTAGCGGGAGGGCCGGGTTAGAGGAGCAGTTCTTC	CASSVSASGRAGLEEQFF
TRBD1	TRBV19	TRBJ2-1	.	TGTGCCACTAAAGGGACAGGACATTGGGGAGAGCAGTTCTTC	CATKGTGHWGEQFF
.	TRBV5-4	TRBJ2-7	.	TGTGCCAGCAGTCGGGCGGCAGGGGGGTCCTCCTACGAGCAGTACTTC	CASSRAAGGSSYEQYF
.	TRBV27	TRBJ1-4	.	TGTGCCAGCAGTCCCCCGGGGAGGGAAAAACTGTTTTTT	CASSPPGREKLFF
.	TRBV19	TRBJ2-7	.	TGTGCCAGTAGTATATCGATTGGGGGAGTCGCATCCTACGAGCAGTACTTC	CASSISIGGVASYEQYF